The 32 T cell receptor beta chains reported below all come from one sample, sequenced in a study of T cells in Graves' hyperthyroidism and ophthalmopathy. TCR beta CDR3 regions were amplified from RNA. HTBI primers were the set used in a first-round RT-PCR of the TCR CDR3. In TCRdb, the multiplex PCR reads were re-called with MiXCR into one record per CDR3 protein. This table holds hundreds of thousands of distinct CDR3 sequences, approximately 14% found once. Sequencing input: blood. The receptors originated from a woman aged 40 to 50 with Graves' ophthalmopathy.

The V gene is TRBV27, the J gene TRBJ1-5, with D perhaps matching TRBD1 (6 bases). Germline V gene data show CDR1 as MNHEY and CDR2 as SMNVEV (reference sequence). This CDR3 has 17 residues. The ends were cut back, 2 bases at V and 5 bases at J, with 19 bases in the middle. CDR3 sequence reads: CASSLTLPGHSDQPQHF. As DNA, the CDR3 is TGTGCCAGCAGTTTAACACTGCCGGGACACAGTGATCAGCCCCAGCATTTT.

This clonotype was seen many times. The gene calls are TRBV5-1 and TRBJ2-5; 7 bases match TRBD1. V lost 1 base, J lost 4 bases, and 10 bases stayed unmatched. Per the germline V gene, CDR1 is SGHRS and CDR2 is YFSETQ. This CDR3 is built from 16 residues. CDR3 DNA: TGCGCCAGCAGCTTGACGGTTTTACAGGGGCCAGAGACCCAGTACTTC. Its protein product is CASSLTVLQGPETQYF.

At least ten counts were recorded for this clonotype. The chain has TRBV20-1 and TRBJ1-2; a possible D gene is TRBD1 (6 bases). CDR3 length equals 15 residues. Per germline, CDR1 DFQATT and CDR2 SNEGSKA (reference sequence). Trimming pared 0 bases from V and 6 bases from J, leaving 17 bases between. The CDR3: CSARDPSRGADGYTF. CDR3 DNA: TGCAGTGCTAGAGACCCCTCCAGGGGCGCGGATGGCTACACCTTC.

This clonotype was found many times. This chain connects TRBV18 to TRBJ2-7; TRBD1 matches 7 bases. This CDR3 contains 14 residues. Germline CDR1 reads KGHSH; CDR2 reads LQKENI. With V trimmed by 3 bases and J by 4 bases, 6 bases remained unmatched. Here the CDR3 reads CASSPRQGVYEQYF. The DNA of the CDR3 is TGTGCCAGCTCACCTCGGCAGGGGGTGTACGAGCAGTACTTC.

This clonotype was observed at least ten times. CDR3 protein: CASSEALVVIRNYGYTF. CDR3 nucleotide sequence: TGTGCCAGCAGTGAAGCGCTTGTGGTCATTCGTAACTATGGCTACACCTTC. The rearrangement links TRBV2 to TRBJ1-2, with no clear D. CDR1 and CDR2 (germline): SNHLY, FYNNEI. CDR3 length: 17 amino acids. V lost 0 bases, J lost 1 base, and 15 bases lay in between.

The chain combines TRBV6-2 or TRBV6-3 with TRBJ1-2; 10 bases fit TRBD1. The CDR3 runs 13 residues. CDR1 and CDR2 from the germline V gene are MNHEY and SVGEGT. Trimming took 5 bases from V and 8 from J; bases not matched to a gene: 5. The CDR3 is CASSRDRGRGYTF. The CDR3 bases are TGTGCCAGCAGTCGGGACAGGGGTCGCGGCTACACCTTC.

The genes are TRBV19 and TRBJ2-7; D gene ambiguous. This CDR3 spans 13 amino acids. V lost 2 bases to trimming and J lost 3 bases, with 8 bases between them. Germline CDR1 LNHDA, CDR2 SQIVND (reference sequence). The CDR3 DNA follows: TGTGCCAGTAGTATACAGGTGGGCTACGAGCAGTACTTC. As protein: CASSIQVGYEQYF.

The chain couples TRBV12-3 or TRBV12-4 to TRBJ2-2; D gene uncertain. V was pared by 5 bases and J by 8 bases, with 9 bases between. This CDR3 spans 12 amino acids. In DNA, the CDR3 is TGTGCCAGCAGTCGGGTCCGGGGGGAGCTGTTTTTT. It is translated as CASSRVRGELFF.

A few counts support this clonotype. The chain links TRBV6-2 or TRBV6-3 to TRBJ2-2, with unresolved D. Germline CDR1 and CDR2: MNHEY and SVGEGT. Trimming shortened V by 5 bases and J by 0 bases, and 16 bases separated the two germline ends. The CDR3 is 17 residues long. In DNA form, the CDR3 reads TGTGCCAGCAGTATACGGCCAGCCGGAGCGAACACCGGGGAGCTGTTTTTT. This codes for CASSIRPAGANTGELFF.

This clonotype has at least ten counts. The junction does not match germline at one end; this may be a read error. The chain links TRBV19 to TRBJ2-7; 8 nucleotides line up with TRBD2. Looked up from germline, CDR1 is LNHDA and CDR2 is SQIVND (reference sequence). The CDR3 loop spans 15 amino acids. CDR3 protein: CASSRLAGSSYEQYF. For the CDR3, the DNA is TGCGCCAGCAGCAGGTTAGCGGGAAGCTCCTACGAGCAGTACTTC.

This clonotype occurred many times. V usage is TRBV15 and J usage is TRBJ1-5, with D possibly TRBD1 on 5 matching bases. CDR1 and CDR2 from the germline V gene are LNHNV and YYDKDF (reference sequence). The CDR3 covers 15 residues. V lost 3 bases, J lost 6 bases, and 15 bases lay in between. Here the CDR3 reads CATSRTDGWAQPQHF. CDR3 DNA: TGTGCCACCAGCAGGACAGATGGTTGGGCTCAGCCCCAGCATTTT.

The chain is built from TRBV15 and TRBJ2-5; D uncertain. CDR1 is LNHNV and CDR2 is YYDKDF in the germline V gene (reference sequence). This CDR3 is 14 amino acids long. V was shortened by 0 bases and J by 4 bases, with 9 bases between the two germline ends. The CDR3 DNA follows: TGTGCCACCAGCAGAGATGTGCGAGCAGAGACCCAGTACTTC. Amino acids: CATSRDVRAETQYF.

This clonotype was picked up many times. This chain connects TRBV5-5 to TRBJ1-1; perhaps TRBD1 as D (5 bases). Trimming took off 2 bases at V and 4 bases at J, with 12 bases between the two ends. Germline V lookup: CDR1 SGHKS, CDR2 YYEKEE (reference sequence). This CDR3 spans 14 amino acids. Written as DNA, the CDR3 is TGTGCCAGCAGCTTCCCAGACGGGGGCACTGAAGCTTTCTTT. This codes for CASSFPDGGTEAFF. Drawing the rest from reference TRBV5-5 and TRBJ1-1, the complete variable domain is DAGVTQSPTHLIKTRGQQVTLRCSPISGHKSVSWYQQVLGQGPQFIFQYYEKEERGRGNFPDRFSARQFPNYSSELNVNALLLGDSALYLCASSFPDGGTEAFFGQGTRLTVV.

This clonotype was recorded once. The rearrangement uses TRBV6-2 or TRBV6-3 and TRBJ2-5; 9 bases are shared with TRBD2. Germline trimming cut 2 bases from V and 5 bases from J; bases unmatched to any gene: 9. Germline V gives CDR1 MNHEY, CDR2 SVGEGT. The CDR3 contains 16 residues. This CDR3 reads CASSYPQAGGLETQYF. The DNA for the CDR3 is TGTGCCAGCAGTTACCCACAAGCGGGAGGACTGGAGACCCAGTACTTC.

This clonotype was picked up many times. V is TRBV12-3 or TRBV12-4 and J is TRBJ1-5; tentative D call: TRBD1 (6 bases). Trimming shortened V by 0 bases and J by 7 bases, and 10 bases separated the two germline ends. This CDR3 is built from 14 residues. The CDR3 sequence is CASSLAGGPQPQHF. DNA of the CDR3: TGTGCCAGCAGTTTAGCTGGGGGCCCCCAGCCCCAGCATTTT.

The CDR3 is CATSDSSGGTSGANVLTF. CDR3 nucleotides: TGTGCCACCAGTGATTCCTCCGGCGGAACCTCTGGGGCCAACGTCCTGACTTTC. The chain joins TRBV24-1 to TRBJ2-6, with D hard to call. Trimming took 2 bases from V and 0 from J, leaving 13 bases between them. CDR1 KGHDR and CDR2 SFDVKD come from the germline V gene. The CDR3 sequence is 18 residues long.

This clonotype was counted many times. J is TRBJ1-1 and V is TRBV19; 8 nucleotides line up with TRBD1. The germline gives CDR1 LNHDA, CDR2 SQIVND (reference sequence). The V gene end was trimmed by 5 bases and the J gene end by 8 bases; junction bases not matched to a gene: 16. The CDR3 length is 16 residues. In nucleotides, the CDR3 is TGTGCCAGTAGTGATTTACCCGGGACAGGTCCTCCAGAAGCTTTCTTT. This codes for CASSDLPGTGPPEAFF.

V and J are TRBV5-6 and TRBJ1-1; no firm D call. Trimming took off 2 bases at V and 2 bases at J, with 10 bases between the two ends. Germline lookup yields CDR1 SGHDT and CDR2 YYEEEE. The length of the CDR3 is 14 residues. This CDR3 is CASSFTDRNTEAFF. Here the CDR3 DNA reads TGTGCCAGCAGCTTTACGGATCGTAACACTGAAGCTTTCTTT.

This clonotype was detected ten times or more. The chain's CDR3 is CASQLGTSGYYEQYF. CDR3 nucleotides: TGTGCCAGCCAGCTTGGGACTAGCGGGTACTACGAGCAGTACTTC. V usage is TRBV7-8 and J usage is TRBJ2-7; 12 bases fit TRBD2. The J segment lost 3 bases and the V segment lost 8 bases, leaving 8 bases of the junction unmatched. This CDR3 is built from 15 residues. Germline CDR1 reads SGHVS; CDR2 reads FQNEAQ.

This clonotype occurred many times. The rearrangement links TRBV20-1 to TRBJ2-5; D might be TRBD2 (5 bases). V lost 6 bases to trimming and J lost 1 base, with 12 bases between them. Germline values: CDR1 DFQATT, CDR2 SNEGSKA (reference sequence). The CDR3 is 13 residues long. The CDR3 region is CSAQRAVQETQYF. The CDR3 DNA is TGCAGTGCCCAGAGGGCGGTCCAAGAGACCCAGTACTTC.

The chain has TRBV6-2 or TRBV6-3 and TRBJ1-1, with D tentatively TRBD1 (5 bases). The CDR3 extends over 15 amino acids. V was clipped by 5 bases and J by 2 bases, with 15 bases between them. Per germline, CDR1 MNHEY and CDR2 SVGEGT. In DNA, the CDR3 is TGTGCCAGCAGTCGGCCCGGGGGGGTCAACACTGAAGCTTTCTTT. Translated, it gives CASSRPGGVNTEAFF.

The chain uses TRBV9 and TRBJ2-7; possibly TRBD1 for D (6 bases). The CDR3 extends over 15 amino acids. V was trimmed by 0 bases and J by 4 bases, leaving 14 bases between them. Germline loops: CDR1 SGDLS, CDR2 YYNGEE. The CDR3 reads CASSVGPGDRYEQYF. In nucleotides, the CDR3 is TGTGCCAGCAGCGTAGGGCCAGGGGACCGATACGAGCAGTACTTC. Full variable domain (remainder filled in from reference TRBV9 and TRBJ2-7): DSGVTQTPKHLITATGQRVTLRCSPRSGDLSVYWYQQSLDQGLQFLIQYYNGEERAKGNILERFSAQQFPDLHSELNLSSLELGDSALYFCASSVGPGDRYEQYFGPGTRLTVT.

The chain couples TRBV11-2 to TRBJ2-7, with TRBD2 matching 13 bases. Germline trimming cut 6 bases from V and 2 bases from J; bases unmatched to any gene: 13. This CDR3 spans 18 amino acids. Germline assignment: CDR1 SGHAT and CDR2 FQNNGV. CDR3 DNA sequence: TGTGCCAGCAGATTTAGGACTAGCGGGAGTTCTCGTACCTACGAGCAGTACTTC. It specifies CASRFRTSGSSRTYEQYF.

In this sample, this clonotype turned up many times. The chain joins TRBV6-1 to TRBJ2-2; D might be TRBD1 (6 bases). Germline-derived CDR1 and CDR2 are MNHNS and SASEGT. The CDR3 is 18 amino acids. Between the trimmed V and J ends, which lost 0 bases and 0 bases, there was a span of 14 bases. The CDR3 protein is CASSEAIEGVTNTGELFF. DNA for the CDR3: TGTGCCAGCAGTGAAGCTATCGAGGGGGTAACGAACACCGGGGAGCTGTTTTTT.

This clonotype was detected many times. The chain is built from TRBV6-1 and TRBJ2-7; D is uncertain. With 7 bases removed from V and 7 bases from J, the gap between germline ends came to 20 bases. Germline V gene data show CDR1 as MNHNS and CDR2 as SASEGT. The CDR3 is 14 amino acids. The CDR3 DNA reads as TGTGCCAGCAAATCAACTGGGCGTTCCGGGGAGCAGTACTTC. The encoded protein is CASKSTGRSGEQYF.

The sample holds many counts of this clonotype. The chain combines TRBV20-1 with TRBJ2-7; 9 bases are a match to TRBD2. Germline V gives CDR1 DFQATT, CDR2 SNEGSKA (reference sequence). V was pared by 5 bases and J by 4 bases, with 6 bases of the junction left unmatched. The length of the CDR3 is 13 residues. CDR3 bases: TGCAGTGCTGCTAGCGGGATAGGGTACGAGCAGTACTTC. The encoded protein is CSAASGIGYEQYF.

This clonotype was counted only a few times. The genes are TRBV6-1 and TRBJ1-2, with a weak D call TRBD1 (6 bases). The CDR3 totals 16 residues. Per the germline V gene, CDR1 is MNHNS and CDR2 is SASEGT. V lost 5 bases and J 1 base, leaving 17 bases between the germline ends. CDR3 coding DNA: TGTGCCAGCAGTCGCCCACAGGGTCGGCTTAACTATGGCTACACCTTC. It specifies CASSRPQGRLNYGYTF.

In this sample, this clonotype turned up many times. It may be a read error: a sequence one base away is much more abundant. The chain links TRBV11-2 to TRBJ1-2; TRBD1 agrees at 8 bases. CDR1 and CDR2 from the germline V gene are SGHAT and FQNNGV. The CDR3 has 13 residues. The CDR3 loop is CACSLGQAYGYTF. The CDR3 nucleotides read TGTGCCTGCAGCCTGGGACAGGCCTATGGCTACACCTTC.

At least ten counts were recorded for this clonotype. V gene TRBV6-2 or TRBV6-3 combines with J gene TRBJ1-5; the D is unclear. This CDR3 contains 16 residues. V was cut by 5 bases and J by 6 bases, with 20 bases left in between. Looked up from germline, CDR1 is MNHEY and CDR2 is SVGEGT. The CDR3 DNA reads TGTGCCAGCAGTCGCCAGGTATCCCAGCCCCTTCAGCCCCAGCATTTT. Its protein product is CASSRQVSQPLQPQHF.

In this sample, this clonotype turned up many times. V gene TRBV27 combines with J gene TRBJ2-7, with D tentatively TRBD1 or TRBD2 (5 bases each). Trimming removed 5 bases from V and 2 bases from J, with 13 bases in between. Germline values: CDR1 MNHEY, CDR2 SMNVEV (reference sequence). The CDR3 contains 14 residues. CDR3 nucleotides: TGTGCCAGCAGTGTCGACAAGGGACCCTACGAGCAGTACTTC. It yields the protein CASSVDKGPYEQYF.

This clonotype has at least ten counts. The V and J genes are TRBV9 and TRBJ2-7, with 7 bases fitting TRBD2. Trimming took 0 bases from V and 5 from J; bases not matched to a gene: 8. From germline, CDR1 is SGDLS and CDR2 YYNGEE. The CDR3 is made up of 15 amino acids. The CDR3 spells CASSVVGGSADEQYF. In DNA, the CDR3 is TGTGCCAGCAGCGTAGTGGGGGGGTCGGCGGACGAGCAGTACTTC.

This clonotype came up many times. This chain connects TRBV11-2 to TRBJ2-2, with a tentative D call TRBD1 (6 bases). Trimming removed 5 bases from V and 1 base from J, with 14 bases in between. Germline V CDR1 and CDR2: SGHAT, FQNNGV. The CDR3 sequence is 16 residues long. The CDR3 reads CASSPFQTGNTGELFF. For the CDR3, the DNA is TGTGCCAGCAGCCCTTTCCAGACAGGGAACACCGGGGAGCTGTTTTTT.